Listed below are T cell receptor beta chains from one sample, sequenced in a study of CD8+CD57+ T cells in acquired aplastic anemia. TCRdb re-derived calls from the reads in MiXCR, one entry per CDR3 protein. Of a few hundred thousand distinct CDR3 sequences in the sample, 34% are singletons; the top ten hold 1.1%. Sequencing used sorted CD4+, CD8+, or CD8+CD57+ T cells (not recorded which) from PBMCs. The receptors come from a human donor in good health, serving as a control. Each CDR3 is given with its conserved first and last residue. D genes are given only for firm matches. Part of the rows lack a size; the others show once, few, many or a class for expanded clones.

j_call v_call clone_size d_call cdr3_aa cdr3_nt
TRBJ1-6 TRBV2 many . CASSQSNSPLHF TGTGCCAGCAGCCAGTCCAATTCACCCCTCCACTTT
TRBJ1-5 TRBV20-1 many . CSALDSPNQPQHF TGCAGTGCTTTGGACAGTCCTAATCAGCCCCAGCATTTT
TRBJ1-1 TRBV2 many TRBD1 CASNRDRGHTEAFF TGTGCCAGCAACCGGGACAGGGGCCACACTGAAGCTTTCTTT
TRBJ2-1 TRBV19 few TRBD2 CASSIRRGSSYNEQFF TGTGCCAGTAGTATACGGCGGGGGAGCTCCTACAATGAGCAGTTCTTC
TRBJ2-1 TRBV7-9 many . CASSLEEWQGGHNEQFF TGTGCCAGCAGCTTAGAAGAGTGGCAGGGAGGTCACAATGAGCAGTTCTTC
TRBJ2-7 TRBV5-1 . . CASSLTRGATYEQYF TGCGCCAGCAGCTTGACACGGGGGGCCACCTACGAGCAGTACTTC
TRBJ1-3 TRBV10-3 . . CASGRTLGNTIYF TGTGCCAGCGGCAGGACACTAGGAAACACCATATATTTT
TRBJ1-2 TRBV7-6 few . CASGTRNGYTF TGTGCCAGCGGGACTCGGAATGGCTACACCTTC
TRBJ1-1 TRBV29-1 many . CSVDVYRANTEAFF TGCAGCGTTGATGTCTACAGGGCAAACACTGAAGCTTTCTTT
TRBJ1-1 TRBV11-2 . . CASSLDQEGSNTEAFF TGTGCCAGCAGCTTAGATCAGGAGGGTTCGAACACTGAAGCTTTCTTT
TRBJ2-7 TRBV19 . TRBD2 CASSLAGDYEQYF TGTGCCAGTAGTCTAGCGGGGGACTACGAGCAGTACTTC
TRBJ1-1 TRBV29-1 . . CSVEVNTEAFF TGCAGCGTCGAGGTGAACACTGAAGCTTTCTTT
TRBJ1-1 TRBV20-1 few . CSAPDRRHATEAFF TGCAGTGCGCCCGACAGGCGACATGCCACTGAAGCTTTCTTT
TRBJ2-3 TRBV20-1 . . CSAVWRENTQYF TGCAGTGCAGTGTGGCGGGAAAATACGCAGTATTTT
TRBJ2-1 TRBV11-1 . . CASSPQGSYNEQFF TGTGCCAGCAGCCCACAAGGCTCCTACAATGAGCAGTTCTTC
TRBJ1-2 TRBV2 few . CASSERGADYGYTF TGTGCCAGCAGTGAACGGGGGGCGGACTATGGCTACACCTTC
TRBJ2-5 TRBV7-2 many TRBD1 CASSLGTGAETQYF TGTGCCAGCAGCTTAGGGACAGGGGCAGAGACCCAGTACTTC
TRBJ2-7 TRBV6-2/TRBV6-3 . . CASSYSSGALGEQYF TGTGCCAGCAGTTACTCGAGTGGGGCCTTGGGAGAGCAGTACTTC
TRBJ2-7 TRBV6-5 many . CASSSDRAYEQYF TGTGCCAGCAGTTCCGACAGAGCCTACGAGCAGTACTTC
TRBJ1-4 TRBV5-8 . TRBD1 CASTRGGTGDEKLFF TGTGCCAGCACCCGTGGCGGGACAGGGGATGAAAAACTGTTTTTT
TRBJ1-2 TRBV27 . TRBD1 CASKTGEGGYTF TGTGCCAGCAAAACAGGGGAGGGTGGCTACACCTTC
TRBJ1-2 TRBV20-1 . . CSARAGDSYGYTF TGCAGTGCTAGGGCGGGAGACAGCTATGGCTACACCTTC
TRBJ2-1 TRBV7-8 . TRBD2 CASSFDREVQFF TGTGCCAGCAGCTTCGATCGGGAGGTGCAGTTCTTC
TRBJ1-6 TRBV6-1 few . CASSVSGNSPLHF TGTGCCAGCAGCGTATCCGGTAATTCACCCCTCCACTTT
TRBJ1-2 TRBV7-8 many . CASSHKPMDRGYGYTF TGTGCCAGCAGTCATAAACCAATGGACAGAGGCTATGGCTACACCTTC
TRBJ1-2 TRBV6-1 . . CASRNTLVRWGNYGYTF TGTGCCAGCAGGAACACATTGGTGCGCTGGGGTAACTATGGCTACACCTTC
TRBJ1-2 TRBV9 many . CASSVTTNYGYTF TGTGCCAGCAGCGTAACAACGAACTATGGCTACACCTTC
TRBJ1-2 TRBV29-1 many . CSVRSEGLDYGYTF TGCAGCGTGAGATCCGAGGGTTTAGACTATGGCTACACCTTC
TRBJ2-4 TRBV18 . . CASSPLGGIQYF TGTGCCAGCTCACCACTAGGCGGCATTCAGTACTTC
TRBJ1-2 TRBV2 . . CASRMGQGYGYTF TGTGCCAGCAGGATGGGGCAGGGATATGGCTACACCTTC
TRBJ1-2 TRBV15 many TRBD1 CATSRDPRDSQGGYTF TGTGCCACCAGCAGAGATCCGAGGGACAGCCAGGGTGGCTACACCTTC
TRBJ1-1 TRBV4-2 few . CASSQDPSMGNTEAFF TGTGCCAGCAGCCAAGATCCGTCCATGGGGAACACTGAAGCTTTCTTT
TRBJ1-4 TRBV19 few . CASSIRPGWGFNEKLFF TGTGCCAGTAGTATTCGCCCAGGATGGGGTTTTAATGAAAAACTGTTTTTT
TRBJ1-1 TRBV2 . . CASSSDGRNTEAFF TGTGCCAGCAGTTCTGACGGGCGGAACACTGAAGCTTTCTTT
TRBJ1-5 TRBV20-1 many . CSAREDQNQPQHF TGCAGTGCTAGGGAGGATCAAAATCAGCCCCAGCATTTT
TRBJ2-7 TRBV6-5 many . CASSYYPGPYEQYF TGTGCCAGCAGTTACTATCCGGGTCCCTACGAGCAGTACTTC
TRBJ2-7 TRBV5-1 . . CASSLRDSYGQYF TGCGCCAGCAGCTTGCGAGACTCCTACGGGCAGTACTTC
TRBJ2-7 TRBV20-1 many . CSARDPTGKGSYEQYF TGCAGTGCTAGAGATCCAACAGGGAAGGGATCCTACGAGCAGTACTTC
TRBJ1-1 TRBV2 many TRBD1 CASSEPTGIAEAFF TGTGCCAGCAGTGAACCGACAGGGATCGCTGAAGCTTTCTTT
TRBJ2-7 TRBV2 . . CASSEDSPYEQYF TGTGCCAGCAGTGAAGACTCCCCCTACGAGCAGTACTTC
TRBJ1-4 TRBV10-3 . . CAIRAGPKNEKLFF TGTGCCATCAGGGCAGGCCCTAAGAATGAAAAACTGTTTTTT
TRBJ1-1 TRBV15 . . CATSRQSGVTEAFF TGTGCCACCAGTCGGCAGTCAGGGGTCACTGAAGCTTTCTTT
TRBJ2-2 TRBV9 . . CASSVVRAENTGELFF TGTGCCAGCAGCGTAGTTCGGGCTGAAAACACCGGGGAGCTGTTTTTT
TRBJ2-5 TRBV5-1 once . CASSTDRAAGWSETQYF TGCGCCAGCAGCACCGATAGGGCAGCGGGTTGGTCAGAGACCCAGTACTTC
TRBJ2-2 TRBV5-1 . TRBD1 CASSSLTGTNTGELFF TGCGCCAGCAGCTCGTTGACAGGGACGAACACCGGGGAGCTGTTTTTT
TRBJ2-1 TRBV20-1 many TRBD2 CSARFASGGNEQFF TGCAGTGCTAGATTCGCTAGCGGGGGGAATGAGCAGTTCTTC
TRBJ1-1 TRBV2 few . CASTQAGTNTEAFF TGTGCCAGCACTCAGGCGGGAACGAACACTGAAGCTTTCTTT
TRBJ1-1 TRBV3-1 . TRBD1 CASSQARGRTEAFF TGTGCCAGCAGCCAGGCAAGGGGGCGGACTGAAGCTTTCTTT
TRBJ1-1 TRBV5-1 few . CASSAGAMGTEAFF TGCGCCAGCAGCGCCGGGGCTATGGGCACTGAAGCTTTCTTT
TRBJ1-5 TRBV29-1 . . CSVEDPLGGPQHF TGCAGCGTTGAAGATCCGCTTGGGGGGCCCCAGCATTTT
TRBJ1-2 TRBV12-3/TRBV12-4 many . CASSPRLRQGYTF TGTGCCAGCAGTCCACGGTTGCGTCAAGGCTACACCTTC
TRBJ1-2 TRBV20-1 many . CSASDPRLYDGYTF TGCAGTGCTAGCGACCCACGGCTATATGATGGCTACACCTTC
TRBJ2-5 TRBV10-3 . TRBD2 CATTSGRGGETQYF TGTGCCACCACTAGCGGGAGGGGGGGAGAGACCCAGTACTTC